What follows are 29 T cell receptor beta chains derived from one specimen sequenced in a study of blood T cell repertoires in COVID-19. Repertoires were generated with immunoSEQ multiplex PCR, while TCRdb's copy carries only in-frame clones and drops some. Of approximately 160,000 clones listed, roughly 80% are singletons. The sample consisted of peripheral blood. These receptors were collected from a man between 60 and 75 years old with acute or convalescent COVID-19.

This chain uses TRBV9 with TRBJ1-2; D gene unclear. CDR1 and CDR2 (germline): SGDLS, YYNGEE. Trimming left V 4 bases short and J 1 base short, with 11 bases between. This CDR3 spans 14 amino acids. DNA for the CDR3: TGTGCCAGCAGCCTAGATCTAAGTAACTATGGCTACACCTTC. Translation: CASSLDLSNYGYTF.

CDR3 DNA sequence: TGTGCCTGGAGTGCAGGACAGGGGGCATACGAGCAGTACTTC. Its translation is CAWSAGQGAYEQYF. The chain has TRBV30 and TRBJ2-7; 11 bases agree with TRBD1. There are 14 residues in the CDR3. Germline V CDR1 and CDR2: GTSNPN, SVGIG (reference sequence). V dropped 1 base and J dropped 4; count of bases not matched to a gene: 3.

This clone appeared a single time. The J gene is TRBJ1-1, the V gene TRBV7-8, with 9 bases lining up with TRBD1. Per the germline V gene, CDR1 is SGHVS and CDR2 is FQNEAQ. V lost 4 bases, J lost 0 bases, and 3 bases stayed unmatched. This CDR3 region has 15 residues. CDR3 coding DNA: TGTGCCAGCAGCTCCGGACAGGGGCTGAACACTGAAGCTTTCTTT. This codes for CASSSGQGLNTEAFF.

This sequence joins TRBV5-4 and TRBJ1-2; D is uncertain. This CDR3 contains 14 residues. Germline values: CDR1 SGHNT, CDR2 YYREEE (reference sequence). V was trimmed by 4 bases and J by 5 bases, leaving 15 bases between them. CDR3 in amino acids: CASSEGGAAYGYTF. CDR3 nucleotide sequence: TGTGCCAGCAGCGAGGGAGGCGCGGCGTATGGCTACACCTTC.

The rearrangement links TRBV4-1 to TRBJ2-1, with D possibly TRBD1 on 6 matching bases. Germline CDR1 is MGHRA and CDR2 is YSYEKL. Trimming removed 1 base at V and 8 bases at J, with 15 bases between. The CDR3 totals 15 residues. CDR3 region: CASSQGANRDHEQFF. The CDR3 DNA is TGCGCCAGCAGCCAAGGAGCGAACAGGGACCATGAGCAGTTCTTC.

CDR3: CASSQGGGGNTEAFF. The CDR3 DNA sequence: TGCGCCAGCAGCCAAGGTGGGGGGGGCAACACTGAAGCTTTCTTT. This sequence joins TRBV4-1 and TRBJ1-1; D perhaps matches TRBD1 (6 bases). The CDR3 is 15 amino acids. Per germline, CDR1 MGHRA and CDR2 YSYEKL. V shed 1 base and J shed 2 bases, with 11 bases lying between them.

For the CDR3, the DNA is TGTGCCAGCAGTGTGGGGAGGGCCGAGCAGTACTTC. Translation gives CASSVGRAEQYF. The chain joins TRBV2 to TRBJ2-7; 7 positions agree with TRBD2. The length of the CDR3 is 12 residues. The junction had 3 bases not matched to a gene; V was cut back by 4 bases and J by 6 bases. Germline assignment: CDR1 SNHLY and CDR2 FYNNEI.

The chain employs TRBV11-2 and TRBJ2-3; no reliable D call. Between the trimmed V and J ends, which lost 0 bases and 1 base, there was a span of 5 bases. Germline V gene sequence: CDR1 SGHAT, CDR2 FQNNGV. The CDR3 length is 14 residues. The CDR3 spells CASSLDSGTDTQYF. For the CDR3, the DNA is TGTGCCAGCAGCTTAGATTCGGGCACAGATACGCAGTATTTT. The variable domain in full, with the rest retrieved from reference TRBV11-2 and TRBJ2-3, is EAGVAQSPRYKIIEKRQSVAFWCNPISGHATLYWYQQILGQGPKLLIQFQNNGVVDDSQLPKDRFSAERLKGVDSTLKIQPAKLEDSAVYLCASSLDSGTDTQYFGPGTRLTVL.

This chain joins TRBV15 and TRBJ2-5, with TRBD2 as a possible D gene (5 bases). Germline V gene sequence: CDR1 LNHNV, CDR2 YYDKDF (reference sequence). Trimming took off 1 base at V and 4 bases at J, with 10 bases between the two ends. The length of the CDR3 is 14 residues. CDR3 coding DNA: TGTGCCACCAGCAGAGGGAGGACGATAGAGACCCAGTACTTC. It codes for CATSRGRTIETQYF.

This clone was seen a handful of times. V usage is TRBV19 and J usage is TRBJ2-5; D perhaps matches TRBD1 (6 bases). Germline V gives CDR1 LNHDA, CDR2 SQIVND (reference sequence). This CDR3 has 14 residues. The V end was cut by 6 bases, the J end by 5 bases, with 16 bases between. This chain's CDR3 is CASSASRGSETQYF. The DNA for the CDR3 is TGTGCCAGTAGCGCCTCCAGGGGAAGTGAGACCCAGTACTTC. The full variable domain, with the rest looked up from reference TRBV19 and TRBJ2-5, is DGGITQSPKYLFRKEGQNVTLSCEQNLNHDAMYWYRQDPGQGLRLIYYSQIVNDFQKGDIAEGYSVSREKKESFPLTVTSAQKNPTAFYLCASSASRGSETQYFGPGTRLLVL.

CDR3 DNA: TGTGCCAGCAGCCCCGGACAGGGGACAGATACGCAGTATTTT. Translated, it gives CASSPGQGTDTQYF. This rearrangement joins TRBV9 to TRBJ2-3; 9 bases line up with TRBD1. The CDR3 has 14 amino acids. The V and J ends lost 4 bases and 3 bases, in that order; junction bases with no gene match: 3. CDR1 is SGDLS, CDR2 YYNGEE, per germline.

The CDR3 coding sequence is TGTGCCAGCAGTTTTACGGGGACATACAATGAGCAGTTCTTC. Its protein is CASSFTGTYNEQFF. V and J are TRBV27 and TRBJ2-1; a weak D match, TRBD1 (6 bases). The germline V gene encodes CDR1 MNHEY and CDR2 SMNVEV (reference sequence). The CDR3 loop spans 14 amino acids. The germline V and J ends were trimmed by 3 bases and 4 bases, with 10 bases remaining between them.

CDR3 protein: CASRSTGGSNGYTF. The CDR3 coding sequence is TGCGCCAGCAGGTCGACAGGGGGCTCGAATGGCTACACCTTC. The rearrangement links TRBV4-1 to TRBJ1-2; 10 nucleotides agree with TRBD1. V shed 6 bases and J 6 bases; nucleotides not matched to a gene: 7. This CDR3 region has 14 residues. CDR1 and CDR2 (germline): MGHRA, YSYEKL.

This clone appeared once. This chain uses TRBV11-2 with TRBJ1-6; D not certain. Looked up from germline, CDR1 is SGHAT and CDR2 is FQNNGV. The CDR3 sequence is 15 residues long. V lost 5 bases to trimming and J lost 5 bases, with 13 bases between them. CDR3 nucleotide sequence: TGTGCCAGCAGCAAAGAGACGGGTGATAATTCACCCCTCCACTTT. It translates to CASSKETGDNSPLHF.

The chain employs TRBV11-2 and TRBJ1-1; a weak D match, TRBD1 (6 bases). CDR3 length: 14 residues. CDR1 and CDR2 from the germline V gene are SGHAT and FQNNGV. Trimming removed 0 bases at V and 7 bases at J, with 12 bases between. CDR3 residues: CASSLDRGGDEAFF. The DNA for the CDR3 is TGTGCCAGCAGCTTAGACCGAGGGGGGGATGAAGCTTTCTTT.

This chain joins TRBV5-1 and TRBJ1-5, with a weak D call TRBD1 (5 bases). V dropped 4 bases and J dropped 0 bases, with 11 bases sitting between them. The CDR3 has 15 residues. CDR1 is SGHRS and CDR2 is YFSETQ in the germline V gene. CDR3 coding DNA: TGCGCCAGCAGCGAGGGAGGGGATAGCAATCAGCCCCAGCATTTT. Its protein product is CASSEGGDSNQPQHF.

The chain carries TRBV29-1 and TRBJ2-5; 9 bases fit TRBD1. Trimming removed 6 bases from V and 4 bases from J; junction bases left unmatched: 9. Germline lookup yields CDR1 SQVTM and CDR2 ANQGSEA. This CDR3 is 14 amino acids long. In DNA, the CDR3 is TGCAGCGTGAGTGACAGGGGGTTAGGAGAGACCCAGTACTTC. It codes for CSVSDRGLGETQYF.

This clone was seen a handful of times. V and J are TRBV6-5 and TRBJ2-7, with 9 bases fitting TRBD1. Germline CDR1 MNHEY, CDR2 SVGAGI. The CDR3 length is 16 residues. The V gene end was trimmed by 3 bases and the J gene end by 1 base; junction bases not matched to a gene: 7. In nucleotides, the CDR3 is TGTGCCAGCAGTTATAACGACAGGGGGGTTTCCTACGAGCAGTACTTC. Its translation: CASSYNDRGVSYEQYF.

This chain uses TRBV12-5 with TRBJ1-1; D may be TRBD1 (6 bases). This CDR3 spans 16 amino acids. Germline lookup yields CDR1 LGHNT and CDR2 FRNRAP. The V and J ends lost 0 bases and 2 bases respectively, with 13 bases between them. The CDR3 protein is CASGLVVGRGNTEAFF. Here the CDR3 DNA reads TGTGCTAGTGGTTTGGTAGTTGGCAGGGGCAACACTGAAGCTTTCTTT.

This clone has just a few counts. The chain carries TRBV30 and TRBJ2-7, with 10 positions matching TRBD1. Germline V gene lookup returns CDR1 GTSNPN and CDR2 SVGIG (reference sequence). J gave up 4 bases and V 6 bases, and 15 bases lay outside the gene matches. The CDR3 is 16 amino acids. The CDR3, as DNA: TGTGCCTGCACTGAAGTAGGGACAGGGGTTCTATACGAGCAGTACTTC. The encoded protein is CACTEVGTGVLYEQYF. The whole variable domain, remainder taken from reference TRBV30 and TRBJ2-7, is SQTIHQWPATLVQPVGSPLSLECTVEGTSNPNLYWYRQAAGRGLQLLFYSVGIGQISSEVPQNLSASRPQDRQFILSSKKLLLSDSGFYLCACTEVGTGVLYEQYFGPGTRLTVT.

The V gene is TRBV27, the J gene TRBJ2-2; tentative D call: TRBD1 (6 bases). The CDR3 spans 14 residues. Germline lookup yields CDR1 MNHEY and CDR2 SMNVEV (reference sequence). Trimming took 3 bases from V and 3 from J, leaving 8 bases between them. CDR3 residues: CASSLDSYTGELFF. The CDR3 DNA reads TGTGCCAGCAGTTTGGACAGTTACACCGGGGAGCTGTTTTTT.

The J gene is TRBJ1-2, the V gene TRBV5-1; 7 nucleotides align to TRBD1. The CDR3 is 14 amino acids. Germline assignment: CDR1 SGHRS and CDR2 YFSETQ. Trimming removed 4 bases from V and 1 base from J; junction bases left unmatched: 4. CDR3 residues: CASSPGTDNYGYTF. CDR3 DNA sequence: TGCGCCAGCAGCCCAGGGACAGATAACTATGGCTACACCTTC.

V gene TRBV24-1 combines with J gene TRBJ1-2, with TRBD1 matching over 8 bases. The CDR3 is 14 residues long. The V segment lost 3 bases and the J segment 3 bases; nucleotides outside the gene matches: 2. Germline-derived CDR1 and CDR2 are KGHDR and SFDVKD. In DNA, the CDR3 is TGTGCCACCAGTGATACAGGGGGTGACTATGGCTACACCTTC. Translation gives CATSDTGGDYGYTF.

The chain recombines TRBV19 with TRBJ2-3; possibly TRBD1 for D (5 bases). V lost 1 base and J 4 bases, leaving 12 bases between the germline ends. Looked up from germline, CDR1 is LNHDA and CDR2 is SQIVND (reference sequence). The CDR3 totals 15 residues. The CDR3 nucleotides read TGTGCCAGTAGTATAGGTAGGGGCGTCGCAGATACGCAGTATTTT. Translation: CASSIGRGVADTQYF.

This clone appeared a few times. The chain has TRBV6-2 or TRBV6-3 and TRBJ1-2; possibly TRBD1 for D (5 bases). The CDR3 covers 17 residues. V was trimmed by 5 bases and J by 1 base, leaving 20 bases between them. CDR1 is MNHEY and CDR2 is SVGEGT in the germline V gene. CDR3 region: CASSKLTERAVNYGYTF. The CDR3 DNA follows: TGTGCCAGCAGTAAGTTGACAGAAAGGGCGGTTAACTATGGCTACACCTTC.

There are a few counts of this clone. The chain uses TRBV24-1 and TRBJ2-2, with 7 bases lining up with TRBD1. The CDR3 spans 17 residues. CDR1 KGHDR and CDR2 SFDVKD come from the germline V gene. V shed 2 bases and J 3 bases; nucleotides not matched to a gene: 8. CDR3 amino acids: CATSDYRTGPHTGELFF. The DNA of the CDR3 is TGTGCCACCAGTGATTACCGGACAGGACCCCACACCGGGGAGCTGTTTTTT.

This clone was recorded a few times. This chain joins TRBV4-1 and TRBJ1-2; 9 nucleotides align to TRBD1. The V and J ends lost 1 base and 3 bases, in that order; junction bases with no gene match: 3. This CDR3 spans 15 amino acids. The germline CDR1 and CDR2 sequences are MGHRA and YSYEKL. The CDR3 nucleotides read TGCGCCAGCAGCCAAGTGACAGGGGGGGACTATGGCTACACCTTC. Its protein is CASSQVTGGDYGYTF.

The chain recombines TRBV15 with TRBJ1-1; possible D gene TRBD1, 5 bases. Germline V CDR1 and CDR2: LNHNV, YYDKDF (reference sequence). This CDR3 spans 14 amino acids. Trimming left V 0 bases short and J 6 bases short, with 11 bases between. CDR3 sequence reads: CATSRDRWDSEAFF. DNA of the CDR3: TGTGCCACCAGCAGAGATCGGTGGGACTCTGAAGCTTTCTTT.

The count of this clone is one. This rearrangement joins TRBV6-5 to TRBJ2-1; 8 positions agree with TRBD1. Looked up from germline, CDR1 is MNHEY and CDR2 is SVGAGI. CDR3 length: 15 amino acids. Trimming cost V 2 bases and J 7 bases; bases outside gene matches: 7. CDR3 in amino acids: CASSYIQGARNEQFF. CDR3 DNA sequence: TGTGCCAGCAGTTACATCCAGGGGGCAAGGAATGAGCAGTTCTTC.